These T cell receptor beta chains were read from a single sample in a study of blood T cell repertoires in COVID-19. Only in-frame clones appear in the TCRdb table, and some are missing; sequencing was by immunoSEQ multiplex PCR. The table has more than 200,000 clones, approximately 90% seen once; the top ten hold around a tenth. Sequencing was performed on peripheral blood. Receptors originate from a man over 45 with COVID-19, enrolled during active disease. The CDR3 runs from the conserved cysteine through the conserved F or W. D genes are given only for firm matches. Size tells how often a clone was seen (once, few, many) or the class of an expanded clone, and some rows leave it out.

d_call: .; v_call: TRBV6-5; clone_size: .; j_call: TRBJ2-7; cdr3_aa: CASSTRGMGYEQYF; cdr3_nt: TGTGCCAGCAGCACCAGGGGCATGGGTTACGAGCAGTACTTC
d_call: TRBD2; v_call: TRBV5-1; clone_size: .; j_call: TRBJ2-6; cdr3_aa: CASRHLAGGTSGANVLTF; cdr3_nt: TGCGCCAGCAGACATCTCGCGGGGGGGACCTCTGGGGCCAACGTCCTGACTTTC
d_call: .; v_call: TRBV15; clone_size: .; j_call: TRBJ2-4; cdr3_aa: CATSRDRVNIQYF; cdr3_nt: TGTGCCACCAGCAGAGATCGGGTAAACATTCAGTACTTC
d_call: .; v_call: TRBV6-1; clone_size: few; j_call: TRBJ2-7; cdr3_aa: CASSESDYEQYF; cdr3_nt: TGTGCCAGCAGTGAATCAGACTACGAGCAGTACTTC
d_call: .; v_call: TRBV19; clone_size: .; j_call: TRBJ2-1; cdr3_aa: CASSTRGSHNEQFF; cdr3_nt: TGTGCCAGTAGCACCCGGGGTTCCCACAATGAGCAGTTCTTC
d_call: .; v_call: TRBV9; clone_size: .; j_call: TRBJ2-2; cdr3_aa: CASSVGVHTGELFF; cdr3_nt: TGTGCCAGCAGCGTAGGCGTACACACCGGGGAGCTGTTTTTT
d_call: .; v_call: TRBV9; clone_size: few; j_call: TRBJ1-1; cdr3_aa: CASSVGGRTETTEAFF; cdr3_nt: TGTGCCAGCAGCGTAGGCGGGCGGACGGAAACCACTGAAGCTTTCTTT
d_call: .; v_call: TRBV6-5; clone_size: .; j_call: TRBJ2-4; cdr3_aa: CASSATGVAKNIQYF; cdr3_nt: TGTGCCAGCAGCGCGACAGGAGTAGCCAAAAACATTCAGTACTTC
d_call: .; v_call: TRBV19; clone_size: .; j_call: TRBJ2-6; cdr3_aa: CASSLGHPSSSGANVLTF; cdr3_nt: .
d_call: TRBD2; v_call: TRBV19; clone_size: few; j_call: TRBJ2-3; cdr3_aa: CASSIGSGDTDTQYF; cdr3_nt: TGTGCCAGTAGTATAGGTAGCGGGGACACAGATACGCAGTATTTT
d_call: .; v_call: TRBV13; clone_size: .; j_call: TRBJ1-1; cdr3_aa: CASSLEREPNEAFF; cdr3_nt: TGTGCCAGCAGCTTAGAGAGGGAACCTAATGAAGCTTTCTTT
d_call: .; v_call: TRBV11-2; clone_size: .; j_call: TRBJ1-1; cdr3_aa: CASSAAGVEAFF; cdr3_nt: TGTGCCAGCAGCGCCGCAGGGGTTGAAGCTTTCTTT
d_call: .; v_call: TRBV12-3/TRBV12-4; clone_size: .; j_call: TRBJ2-1; cdr3_aa: CASRNTNEQFF; cdr3_nt: TGTGCCAGCAGGAATACAAATGAGCAGTTCTTC
d_call: TRBD1; v_call: TRBV2; clone_size: once; j_call: TRBJ1-1; cdr3_aa: CASTGQGGTEAFF; cdr3_nt: TGTGCCAGCACCGGACAGGGTGGTACTGAAGCTTTCTTT
d_call: .; v_call: TRBV11-2; clone_size: .; j_call: TRBJ2-6; cdr3_aa: CASSLVSSSGANVLTF; cdr3_nt: TGTGCCAGCAGCTTAGTCTCTAGCTCTGGGGCCAACGTCCTGACTTTC
d_call: .; v_call: TRBV4-1; clone_size: .; j_call: TRBJ2-3; cdr3_aa: CASSQEGSVTVTDTQYF; cdr3_nt: TGCGCCAGCAGCCAAGAGGGCTCGGTTACAGTCACAGATACGCAGTATTTT
d_call: TRBD1; v_call: TRBV5-1; clone_size: .; j_call: TRBJ1-1; cdr3_aa: CASSFRTGDGTEAFF; cdr3_nt: TGCGCCAGCAGCTTTAGGACAGGGGACGGCACTGAAGCTTTCTTT
d_call: TRBD1; v_call: TRBV7-9; clone_size: .; j_call: TRBJ1-4; cdr3_aa: CASSRDRGRGKLFF; cdr3_nt: TGTGCCAGCAGCCGGGACAGGGGGCGCGGAAAACTGTTTTTT
d_call: TRBD1; v_call: TRBV18; clone_size: .; j_call: TRBJ1-3; cdr3_aa: CASSPIRQGVGNTIYF; cdr3_nt: TGTGCCAGCTCACCAATCCGACAGGGAGTAGGAAACACCATATATTTT
d_call: .; v_call: TRBV30; clone_size: .; j_call: TRBJ2-7; cdr3_aa: CAWSTQGHEQYF; cdr3_nt: TGTGCCTGGAGTACCCAGGGTCACGAGCAGTACTTC
d_call: .; v_call: TRBV4-1; clone_size: .; j_call: TRBJ2-5; cdr3_aa: CASSQERFEETQYF; cdr3_nt: TGCGCCAGCAGCCAAGAACGGTTCGAGGAGACCCAGTACTTC
d_call: TRBD1; v_call: TRBV19; clone_size: .; j_call: TRBJ1-3; cdr3_aa: CASSRDRGSGNTIYF; cdr3_nt: TGTGCCAGTAGTCGCGACAGGGGGTCTGGAAACACCATATATTTT
d_call: .; v_call: TRBV5-1; clone_size: .; j_call: TRBJ2-7; cdr3_aa: CASSLDWGPGEQYF; cdr3_nt: TGCGCCAGCAGCTTGGATTGGGGGCCAGGCGAGCAGTACTTC
d_call: TRBD1; v_call: TRBV7-9; clone_size: .; j_call: TRBJ1-1; cdr3_aa: CASSFTGGLTEAFF; cdr3_nt: TGTGCCAGCAGCTTCACAGGGGGTCTCACTGAAGCTTTCTTT
d_call: .; v_call: TRBV10-1; clone_size: .; j_call: TRBJ2-4; cdr3_aa: CASSRPTLTGAKNIQYF; cdr3_nt: TGCGCCAGCAGTCGTCCCACGTTAACGGGAGCCAAAAACATTCAGTACTTC
d_call: .; v_call: TRBV11-2; clone_size: .; j_call: TRBJ2-7; cdr3_aa: CASSLTGVRVGEQYF; cdr3_nt: TGTGCCAGCAGCCTGACCGGGGTCCGGGTTGGCGAGCAGTACTTC
d_call: .; v_call: TRBV30; clone_size: .; j_call: TRBJ1-5; cdr3_aa: CAWDSPYLNQPQHF; cdr3_nt: TGTGCCTGGGACAGCCCCTATCTCAATCAGCCCCAGCATTTT
d_call: .; v_call: TRBV2; clone_size: .; j_call: TRBJ1-4; cdr3_aa: CASSTEEGNEKLFF; cdr3_nt: TGTGCCAGCAGTACCGAGGAGGGGAATGAAAAACTGTTTTTT
d_call: .; v_call: TRBV20-1; clone_size: .; j_call: TRBJ2-5; cdr3_aa: CSAEDQETQYF; cdr3_nt: TGCAGTGCGGAGGACCAAGAGACCCAGTACTTC
d_call: TRBD1; v_call: TRBV5-5; clone_size: .; j_call: TRBJ1-1; cdr3_aa: CASSADRYTEAFF; cdr3_nt: TGTGCCAGCAGCGCGGACAGGTACACTGAAGCTTTCTTT
d_call: TRBD2; v_call: TRBV5-8; clone_size: .; j_call: TRBJ2-1; cdr3_aa: CASSFWTRGFDEQFF; cdr3_nt: TGTGCCAGCAGCTTTTGGACTAGGGGATTTGATGAGCAGTTCTTC
d_call: TRBD2; v_call: TRBV28; clone_size: once; j_call: TRBJ2-5; cdr3_aa: CASSSPPGLAGGETQYF; cdr3_nt: TGTGCCAGCAGTTCCCCTCCTGGACTAGCGGGGGGAGAGACCCAGTACTTC
d_call: TRBD1; v_call: TRBV19; clone_size: .; j_call: TRBJ2-7; cdr3_aa: CASSIPGQAGYEQYF; cdr3_nt: TGTGCCAGTAGTATCCCTGGACAGGCCGGCTACGAGCAGTACTTC
d_call: TRBD2; v_call: TRBV29-1; clone_size: .; j_call: TRBJ2-3; cdr3_aa: CSVGSPGLASLSGPNTQYF; cdr3_nt: TGCAGCGTGGGGAGTCCGGGACTAGCGTCGCTAAGCGGGCCCAATACGCAGTATTTT
d_call: TRBD2; v_call: TRBV7-2; clone_size: .; j_call: TRBJ2-2; cdr3_aa: CASSLALAGAYTGELFF; cdr3_nt: TGTGCCAGCAGCTTAGCACTAGCGGGGGCCTACACCGGGGAGCTGTTTTTT
d_call: TRBD1; v_call: TRBV6-4; clone_size: .; j_call: TRBJ1-1; cdr3_aa: CASSDQDRLSTEAFF; cdr3_nt: TGTGCCAGCAGTGACCAGGACAGGTTGAGCACTGAAGCTTTCTTT
d_call: TRBD1; v_call: TRBV5-8; clone_size: .; j_call: TRBJ2-1; cdr3_aa: CASSFGTGGPGSYNEQFF; cdr3_nt: TGTGCCAGCAGCTTCGGGACAGGGGGCCCGGGCTCCTACAATGAGCAGTTCTTC
d_call: .; v_call: TRBV18; clone_size: .; j_call: TRBJ2-7; cdr3_aa: CASSPRPQDEQYF; cdr3_nt: TGTGCCAGCTCACCTCGGCCACAGGACGAGCAGTACTTC
d_call: .; v_call: TRBV2; clone_size: few; j_call: TRBJ1-6; cdr3_aa: CASSEARGNSPLHF; cdr3_nt: TGTGCCAGCAGTGAAGCCAGGGGAAATTCACCCCTCCACTTT
d_call: .; v_call: TRBV15; clone_size: few; j_call: TRBJ1-2; cdr3_aa: CATSRDSAVSYYGYTF; cdr3_nt: TGTGCCACCAGCAGAGATTCTGCGGTCAGTTACTATGGCTACACCTTC
d_call: .; v_call: TRBV27; clone_size: .; j_call: TRBJ2-7; cdr3_aa: CASSGGRGQRNEQYF; cdr3_nt: TGTGCCAGCAGCGGGGGGCGGGGTCAGAGGAACGAGCAGTACTTC
d_call: .; v_call: TRBV11-1; clone_size: many; j_call: TRBJ1-2; cdr3_aa: CASSLATGTNYGYTF; cdr3_nt: TGTGCCAGCAGCTTAGCGACAGGAACCAACTATGGCTACACCTTC
d_call: TRBD2; v_call: TRBV7-2; clone_size: once; j_call: TRBJ2-7; cdr3_aa: CASSLVSSGGGKYEQYF; cdr3_nt: TGTGCCAGCAGCTTAGTGTCTTCGGGCGGGGGGAAGTACGAGCAGTACTTC
d_call: TRBD1; v_call: TRBV27; clone_size: .; j_call: TRBJ1-1; cdr3_aa: CASSPPRQGLETEAFF; cdr3_nt: TGTGCCAGCAGTCCACCAAGACAGGGTTTAGAAACTGAAGCTTTCTTT
d_call: .; v_call: TRBV21-1; clone_size: .; j_call: TRBJ2-7; cdr3_aa: CAKRGTSVSYEQYF; cdr3_nt: TGTGCTAAGAGGGGTACTAGCGTCTCCTACGAGCAGTACTTC
d_call: .; v_call: TRBV2; clone_size: .; j_call: TRBJ1-5; cdr3_aa: CASSGTVLSNQPQHF; cdr3_nt: TGTGCCAGCAGTGGGACAGTACTTAGCAATCAGCCCCAGCATTTT
d_call: .; v_call: TRBV5-4; clone_size: .; j_call: TRBJ2-2; cdr3_aa: CATVLDNTGELFF; cdr3_nt: TGTGCCACCGTTTTAGATAACACCGGGGAGCTGTTTTTT
d_call: .; v_call: TRBV10-3; clone_size: .; j_call: TRBJ1-5; cdr3_aa: CAIRSRGDNQPQHF; cdr3_nt: TGTGCCATCAGGAGCAGGGGAGACAATCAGCCCCAGCATTTT
d_call: TRBD1; v_call: TRBV28; clone_size: .; j_call: TRBJ2-7; cdr3_aa: CASSGQGPYEQYF; cdr3_nt: TGTGCCAGCAGTGGACAGGGACCTTACGAGCAGTACTTC
d_call: TRBD1; v_call: TRBV10-3; clone_size: .; j_call: TRBJ2-7; cdr3_aa: CAISEEAGTGGHEQYF; cdr3_nt: TGTGCCATCAGTGAGGAGGCCGGGACAGGGGGCCACGAGCAGTACTTC
d_call: .; v_call: TRBV6-5; clone_size: .; j_call: TRBJ1-1; cdr3_aa: CASSYSKGADTEAFF; cdr3_nt: TGTGCCAGCAGTTACTCCAAGGGAGCGGACACTGAAGCTTTCTTT
d_call: .; v_call: TRBV4-1; clone_size: .; j_call: TRBJ2-7; cdr3_aa: CASSRGGLADEQYF; cdr3_nt: TGCGCCAGCAGCAGGGGGGGGCTAGCGGACGAGCAGTACTTC
d_call: TRBD2; v_call: TRBV7-3; clone_size: few; j_call: TRBJ2-1; cdr3_aa: CASSFHGGASSYNEQFF; cdr3_nt: TGTGCCAGCAGCTTCCACGGGGGGGCTTCCTCCTACAATGAGCAGTTCTTC
d_call: TRBD1; v_call: TRBV3-1/TRBV3-2; clone_size: .; j_call: TRBJ1-1; cdr3_aa: CASSQGTGIEAFF; cdr3_nt: TGTGCCAGCAGCCAGGGGACAGGCATTGAAGCTTTCTTT
d_call: .; v_call: TRBV6-2/TRBV6-3; clone_size: .; j_call: TRBJ1-2; cdr3_aa: CASSYPSTGSANYGYTF; cdr3_nt: TGTGCCAGCAGTTACCCCTCAACAGGGTCAGCTAACTATGGCTACACCTTC
d_call: .; v_call: TRBV5-5; clone_size: once; j_call: TRBJ1-1; cdr3_aa: CASCRGFNLRTEAFF; cdr3_nt: TGTGCCAGCTGCAGGGGATTCAACCTAAGGACTGAAGCTTTCTTT
d_call: .; v_call: TRBV4-2; clone_size: .; j_call: TRBJ1-2; cdr3_aa: CASSQPGSGFYGYTF; cdr3_nt: TGTGCCAGCAGCCAACCCGGTTCGGGTTTCTATGGCTACACCTTC
d_call: TRBD2; v_call: TRBV25-1; clone_size: .; j_call: TRBJ2-7; cdr3_aa: CASSVPGLVFEQYF; cdr3_nt: TGTGCCAGCAGTGTGCCGGGACTAGTCTTCGAGCAGTACTTC
d_call: TRBD2; v_call: TRBV10-3; clone_size: .; j_call: TRBJ2-3; cdr3_aa: CAISDRTSGGTDTQYF; cdr3_nt: TGTGCCATCAGTGATAGGACTAGCGGGGGCACAGATACGCAGTATTTT
d_call: TRBD2; v_call: TRBV11-2; clone_size: once; j_call: TRBJ2-1; cdr3_aa: CASRTSGIRSYNEQFF; cdr3_nt: TGTGCCAGCAGGACTAGCGGGATTCGCTCCTACAATGAGCAGTTCTTC